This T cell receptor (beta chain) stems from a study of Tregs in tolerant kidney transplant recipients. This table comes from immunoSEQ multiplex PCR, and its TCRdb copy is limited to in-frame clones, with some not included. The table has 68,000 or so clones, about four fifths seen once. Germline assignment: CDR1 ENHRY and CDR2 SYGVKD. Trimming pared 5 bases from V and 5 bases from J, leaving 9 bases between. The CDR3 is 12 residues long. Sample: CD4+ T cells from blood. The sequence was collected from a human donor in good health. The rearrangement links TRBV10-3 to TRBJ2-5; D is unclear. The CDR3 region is CAISSNKETQYF. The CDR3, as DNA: TGTGCCATCAGTTCTAATAAGGAGACCCAGTACTTC.